This TCR beta chain is drawn from a study of blood T cell repertoires in COVID-19. Study-wide context: The United States, Italy and Spain supplied acute and convalescent COVID-19 samples.

J was trimmed by 6 bases and V by 3 bases; bases with no gene match: 9. This CDR3 spans 15 amino acids. Germline loops: CDR1 MNHEY, CDR2 SMNVEV (reference sequence). Grouping used clinical history reported by participants in a survey and questionnaire. It was within 2 weeks before study entry that exposed participants met a COVID-19 case. In the original workflow: Quantification of nucleated cells was approximated via reference gene primer amplification. Using immunoSEQ multiplex PCR, the repertoire was profiled, and TCRdb retains in-frame clones only, with some absent. That table furnishes V, J and clone size, whereas the DNA furnished D and trimming. The table lists approximately 220,000 clones, approximately 86% of them singletons, with about 4.7% in the top ten.

The sample was PBMCs or T cells enriched from blood (not recorded which). This receptor was identified in a woman aged 25-40 years who had been exposed to COVID-19. The chain combines TRBV27 with TRBJ1-1, with 8 bases aligning to TRBD1. The CDR3 protein is CASSFWTGLRSEAFF. The CDR3, as DNA: TGTGCCAGCAGTTTCTGGACAGGGCTAAGGTCTGAAGCTTTCTTT.